These 26 T cell receptor beta chains were all obtained from the same sample, sequenced in a study of cytomegalovirus exposure and HLA in healthy donors. Researchers ran the PCR with 60 Vbeta and 13 Jbeta primers. Method: immunoSEQ multiplex PCR; TCRdb's copy keeps in-frame clones and lacks some. There are more than 95,000 clones in the sample; 70% to 85% occur only once, and roughly 13% lies in the top ten. Material for sequencing was PBMCs. The receptors here all came from a woman aged 40 to 50 in good health and CMV-seropositive.

The V call is TRBV4-1, the J call TRBJ1-4; maybe TRBD1 (5 bases). V gave up 4 bases and J gave up 8 bases, with 17 bases separating them. Germline assignment: CDR1 MGHRA and CDR2 YSYEKL. The CDR3 loop spans 15 amino acids. The CDR3 coding sequence is TGCGCCAGCAGCCTTCGCGCCGGGGGACTGGAAAAACTGTTTTTT. Amino acids: CASSLRAGGLEKLFF.

The table lists this clone with a count of one. This sequence joins TRBV9 and TRBJ2-3; the match to TRBD2 covers 11 bases. This CDR3 is 18 amino acids long. Germline CDR1 and CDR2: SGDLS and YYNGEE. V shed 3 bases, J shed 3 bases, and the junction held 12 bases outside the gene matches. CDR3: CASSATSLAGGGTDTQYF. CDR3 DNA: TGTGCCAGCAGCGCGACGAGCTTAGCGGGAGGGGGTACAGATACGCAGTATTTT. The complete variable domain, with remaining parts taken from reference TRBV9 and TRBJ2-3, reads DSGVTQTPKHLITATGQRVTLRCSPRSGDLSVYWYQQSLDQGLQFLIQYYNGEERAKGNILERFSAQQFPDLHSELNLSSLELGDSALYFCASSATSLAGGGTDTQYFGPGTRLTVL.

This rearrangement joins TRBV6-6 to TRBJ2-7, with D uncertain. Germline assignment: CDR1 MNHNY and CDR2 SVGAGI (reference sequence). V lost 4 bases and J lost 4, with 11 bases in between. This CDR3 comprises 13 residues. The CDR3 protein is CASSSGPFYEQYF. The CDR3 DNA sequence: TGTGCCAGCAGTTCAGGCCCCTTTTACGAGCAGTACTTC.

This rearrangement joins TRBV28 to TRBJ1-3; the D gene is possibly TRBD1 (5 bases). The CDR3 consists of 15 residues. The V gene lost 6 bases and the J gene lost 4 bases, with 16 bases spanning the gap. CDR1 and CDR2 (germline): MDHEN, SYDVKM. CDR3: CASRPRRGGGNTIYF. CDR3 DNA sequence: TGTGCCAGCAGACCCCGCCGCGGGGGAGGAAACACCATATATTTT.

The J gene is TRBJ1-1, the V gene TRBV19, with D maybe TRBD1 (6 bases). This CDR3 is 13 amino acids long. The V end lost 7 bases, the J end lost 4 bases, and 13 bases lay between the germline ends. Germline values: CDR1 LNHDA, CDR2 SQIVND (reference sequence). CDR3 loop: CASIGGTFTEAFF. The CDR3 DNA follows: TGTGCCAGTATCGGGGGGACATTCACTGAAGCTTTCTTT.

This clone showed up just once. The J gene is TRBJ1-5, the V gene TRBV2; unclear D gene. CDR3 length: 15 residues. Germline CDR1 reads SNHLY; CDR2 reads FYNNEI. Trimming cost V 1 base and J 3 bases, with 10 bases left between them. Here the CDR3 DNA reads TGTGCCAGCAGTGAAGTTCAGGTAGTCAATCAGCCCCAGCATTTT. Protein product: CASSEVQVVNQPQHF.

The CDR3 DNA follows: TGCGCCAGCAGCCCCCGGACTAGCCGCGGTTCCTACGAGCAGTACTTC. It specifies CASSPRTSRGSYEQYF. The V gene is TRBV5-1, the J gene TRBJ2-7; TRBD2 agrees at 8 bases. This CDR3 comprises 16 residues. V shed 4 bases, J shed 1 base, and the junction held 10 bases outside the gene matches. Germline V gives CDR1 SGHRS, CDR2 YFSETQ.

The chain recombines TRBV7-5 with TRBJ2-7; TRBD1 is the table's D call and was not checked against the DNA. TRBV7-5 is described as a pseudogene. The CDR3 totals 14 residues. The CDR3 DNA is TGTGTCAGAAGCTTAGAGGGGGACTCCTACGAGCAGTACTTC. It translates to CVRSLEGDSYEQYF.

The chain links TRBV4-2 to TRBJ2-7; possibly TRBD1 for D (5 bases). This CDR3 spans 12 amino acids. In germline, CDR1 is LGHNA, CDR2 YNFKEQ. V lost 0 bases to trimming and J lost 9 bases, with 9 bases between them. CDR3 coding DNA: TGTGCCAGCAGCCAAGATTGGGGCGGGCAGTACTTC. Protein product: CASSQDWGGQYF.

This clone was seen a few times. The chain carries TRBV15 and TRBJ2-5, with 9 bases matching TRBD1. V gave up 2 bases and J gave up 4 bases; unmatched junction bases: 8. The CDR3 is made up of 16 amino acids. Per germline, CDR1 LNHNV and CDR2 YYDKDF (reference sequence). The CDR3 DNA reads TGTGCCACCAGCAGATTACAGGGGGCATCAAGAGAGACCCAGTACTTC. The encoded protein is CATSRLQGASRETQYF.

The rearrangement uses TRBV5-1 and TRBJ2-7; D is unclear. The V end was cut by 3 bases, the J end by 2 bases, with 3 bases between. CDR3 length equals 11 residues. The germline gives CDR1 SGHRS, CDR2 YFSETQ. CDR3 amino acids: CASSSTYEQYF. The DNA for the CDR3 is TGCGCCAGCAGCTCAACCTACGAGCAGTACTTC.

The CDR3 DNA sequence: TGTGCCTGGAGTCTCGGGACAGGACTCCTACAAGAGACCCAGTACTTC. Translated: CAWSLGTGLLQETQYF. The chain combines TRBV30 with TRBJ2-5; 8 bases map to TRBD1. The CDR3 consists of 16 residues. Germline CDR1 reads GTSNPN; CDR2 reads SVGIG (reference sequence). V shed 2 bases and J 2 bases; nucleotides not matched to a gene: 10.

This clone was seen once. This sequence joins TRBV30 and TRBJ2-7; maybe TRBD2 (5 bases). Germline values: CDR1 GTSNPN, CDR2 SVGIG (reference sequence). The CDR3 is 17 amino acids. V was clipped by 1 base and J by 2 bases, with 21 bases between them. CDR3 sequence reads: CAWSGRLWEILTYEQYF. CDR3 DNA: TGTGCCTGGAGTGGAAGACTCTGGGAGATCTTAACCTACGAGCAGTACTTC.

About this clone: At one end, the junction sequence differs from germline, possibly due to a read error. The chain carries TRBV20-1 and TRBJ1-1; possibly TRBD1 for D (5 bases). The CDR3 sequence is 11 residues long. Per the germline V gene, CDR1 is DFQATT and CDR2 is SNEGSKA (reference sequence). CDR3 in DNA: TGTAGGGTGGGGGGGAACACTGAAGCTTTCTTT. Its translation is CRVGGNTEAFF.

The genes are TRBV18 and TRBJ1-4, with 10 nucleotides matching TRBD1. V shed 8 bases, J shed 6 bases, and the junction held 3 bases outside the gene matches. From germline, CDR1 is KGHSH and CDR2 LQKENI. CDR3 length: 13 amino acids. CDR3 amino acids: CASAGTGDEKLFF. As DNA, the CDR3 is TGTGCCAGCGCCGGGACAGGGGATGAAAAACTGTTTTTT.

The rearrangement uses TRBV10-1 and TRBJ2-1; 7 bases align to TRBD2. Germline V gives CDR1 WNHNN, CDR2 SYGVQD (reference sequence). Unmatched junction bases numbered 10, after V lost 2 bases and J lost 3 bases. The CDR3 runs to 17 residues. The CDR3 coding sequence is TGCGCCAGCAGTGAGAGGCCTAGCGGACCCATCTACAATGAGCAGTTCTTC. This gives the protein CASSERPSGPIYNEQFF.

The chain couples TRBV28 to TRBJ1-2, with a possible D match to TRBD1 (5 bases). Trimming stripped 10 bases from V and 4 bases from J, with 19 bases between. This CDR3 contains 14 residues. Per the germline V gene, CDR1 is MDHEN and CDR2 is SYDVKM. The CDR3 loop reads CATFSGKALYGYTF. DNA for the CDR3: TGTGCCACCTTCTCAGGGAAGGCTCTCTATGGCTACACCTTC.

The V call is TRBV19, the J call TRBJ2-7; 11 bases are shared with TRBD2. Germline values: CDR1 LNHDA, CDR2 SQIVND (reference sequence). The CDR3 sequence is 16 residues long. V shed 3 bases and J 5 bases; nucleotides not matched to a gene: 9. DNA of the CDR3: TGTGCCAGTAGTATTTCTAGCGGGAGGAATAACGACGAGCAGTACTTC. This sequence encodes CASSISSGRNNDEQYF.

In this sample, this clone turned up once. This chain uses TRBV19 with TRBJ2-7; TRBD2 agrees at 14 bases. This CDR3 comprises 17 residues. V was clipped by 5 bases and J by 5 bases; unmatched bases: 11. CDR1 and CDR2 from the germline V gene are LNHDA and SQIVND (reference sequence). Written as DNA, the CDR3 is TGTGCCAGTAGTCTGACCGGGACTAGCGGGAGAGTAAACGAGCAGTACTTC. Amino acids: CASSLTGTSGRVNEQYF.

The chain couples TRBV9 to TRBJ1-4, with TRBD1 as a possible D gene (5 bases). CDR3 length: 16 amino acids. V gave up 0 bases and J gave up 8 bases, with 17 bases separating them. Germline CDR1 SGDLS, CDR2 YYNGEE. The CDR3, as DNA: TGTGCCAGCAGCGTAGCCGCCATGCCCCAGGGAGAAAAACTGTTTTTT. Protein product: CASSVAAMPQGEKLFF. The full variable domain, in which reference TRBV9 and TRBJ1-4 provide the parts outside the CDR3, is DSGVTQTPKHLITATGQRVTLRCSPRSGDLSVYWYQQSLDQGLQFLIQYYNGEERAKGNILERFSAQQFPDLHSELNLSSLELGDSALYFCASSVAAMPQGEKLFFGSGTQLSVL.

This clone was picked up one time. In DNA form, the CDR3 reads TGTGCCAGCAGCGTATCAGGGACAGGAAACACCATATATTTT. Its translation: CASSVSGTGNTIYF. The chain joins TRBV9 to TRBJ1-3; D may be TRBD1 (6 bases). This CDR3 has 14 amino acids. Trimming shortened V by 1 base and J by 4 bases, and 9 bases separated the two germline ends. Germline CDR1 and CDR2: SGDLS and YYNGEE.

V gene TRBV29-1 combines with J gene TRBJ2-7; 10 nucleotides agree with TRBD1. V dropped 7 bases and J dropped 1; count of bases not matched to a gene: 4. There are 13 residues in the CDR3. Germline lookup yields CDR1 SQVTM and CDR2 ANQGSEA. CDR3 sequence (DNA): TGCAGCGCTGGACAGGGGGGGTCCTACGAGCAGTACTTC. Translated, it gives CSAGQGGSYEQYF.

The chain employs TRBV6-5 and TRBJ2-7; the D is unclear. Trimming pared 6 bases from V and 1 base from J, leaving 13 bases between. Germline V CDR1 and CDR2: MNHEY, SVGAGI. The CDR3 has 14 amino acids. CDR3 protein: CASRRSPGSYEQYF. CDR3 bases: TGTGCCAGCAGACGTAGTCCCGGGTCCTACGAGCAGTACTTC.

The rearrangement uses TRBV27 and TRBJ1-2, with a weak D call TRBD1 (5 bases). The CDR3 runs 13 residues. Trimming stripped 6 bases from V and 2 bases from J, with 10 bases between. In germline, CDR1 is MNHEY, CDR2 SMNVEV (reference sequence). The CDR3, as DNA: TGTGCCAGCAGCCCGGGGGGAAACTATGGCTACACCTTC. It yields the protein CASSPGGNYGYTF.

Only one count was recorded for this clone. The chain employs TRBV4-1 and TRBJ2-3, with a possible D match to TRBD2 (6 bases). The CDR3 length is 15 residues. CDR1 and CDR2 from the germline V gene are MGHRA and YSYEKL. V dropped 2 bases and J dropped 3 bases, with 12 bases sitting between them. DNA for the CDR3: TGCGCCAGCAGCCAAAGGAGCGCGGGAACAGATACGCAGTATTTT. This encodes CASSQRSAGTDTQYF.

The gene calls are TRBV4-1 and TRBJ2-7; 10 nucleotides align to TRBD1. Per the germline V gene, CDR1 is MGHRA and CDR2 is YSYEKL. The CDR3 is 15 amino acids. Trimming removed 4 bases from V and 4 bases from J; junction bases left unmatched: 7. This CDR3 reads CASSPTGTGEYEQYF. The CDR3 DNA follows: TGCGCCAGCAGCCCAACCGGGACAGGGGAGTACGAGCAGTACTTC.